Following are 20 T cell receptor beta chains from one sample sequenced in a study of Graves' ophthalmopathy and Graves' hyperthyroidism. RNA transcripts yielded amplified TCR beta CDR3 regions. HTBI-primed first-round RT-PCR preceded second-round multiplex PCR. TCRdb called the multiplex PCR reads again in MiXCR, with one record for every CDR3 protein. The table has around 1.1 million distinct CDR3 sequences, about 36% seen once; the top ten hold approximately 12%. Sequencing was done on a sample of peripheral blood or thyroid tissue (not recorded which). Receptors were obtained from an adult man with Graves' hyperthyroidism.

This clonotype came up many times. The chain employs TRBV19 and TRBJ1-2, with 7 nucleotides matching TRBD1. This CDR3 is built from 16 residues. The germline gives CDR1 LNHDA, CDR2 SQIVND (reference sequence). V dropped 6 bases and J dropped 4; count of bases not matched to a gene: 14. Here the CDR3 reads CASSPGAVDRTYGYTF. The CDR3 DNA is TGTGCCAGTAGCCCGGGGGCCGTGGACAGGACCTATGGCTACACCTTC.

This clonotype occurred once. In DNA form, the CDR3 reads TGTGCCATCAGTGGGGGGACCTCCTATAATTCACCCCTCCACTTT. Encoded protein: CAISGGTSYNSPLHF. This sequence joins TRBV10-3 and TRBJ1-6, with a possible D match to TRBD1 (5 bases). Germline-derived CDR1 and CDR2 are ENHRY and SYGVKD. The CDR3 runs 15 residues. V lost 4 bases and J 0 bases, leaving 7 bases between the germline ends.

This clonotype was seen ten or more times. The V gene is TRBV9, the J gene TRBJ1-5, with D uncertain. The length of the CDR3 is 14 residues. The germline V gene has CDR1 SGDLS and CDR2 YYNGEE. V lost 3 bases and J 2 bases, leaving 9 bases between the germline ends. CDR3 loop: CASSADGGNQPQHF. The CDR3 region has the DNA TGTGCCAGCAGCGCCGATGGTGGCAATCAGCCCCAGCATTTT.

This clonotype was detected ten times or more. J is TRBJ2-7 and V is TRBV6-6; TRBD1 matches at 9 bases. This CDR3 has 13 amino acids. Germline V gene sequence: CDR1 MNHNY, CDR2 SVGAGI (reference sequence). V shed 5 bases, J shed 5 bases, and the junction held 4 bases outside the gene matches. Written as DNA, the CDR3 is TGTGCCAGCAGTAACAGGGGGCAAGACGAGCAGTACTTC. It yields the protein CASSNRGQDEQYF.

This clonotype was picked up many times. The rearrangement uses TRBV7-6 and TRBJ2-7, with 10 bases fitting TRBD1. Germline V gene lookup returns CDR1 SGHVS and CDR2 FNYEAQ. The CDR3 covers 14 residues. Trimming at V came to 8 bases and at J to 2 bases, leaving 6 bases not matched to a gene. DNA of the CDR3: TGTGCCAGCGGATTAGGACAGGGGGCCTACGAGCAGTACTTC. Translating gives CASGLGQGAYEQYF.

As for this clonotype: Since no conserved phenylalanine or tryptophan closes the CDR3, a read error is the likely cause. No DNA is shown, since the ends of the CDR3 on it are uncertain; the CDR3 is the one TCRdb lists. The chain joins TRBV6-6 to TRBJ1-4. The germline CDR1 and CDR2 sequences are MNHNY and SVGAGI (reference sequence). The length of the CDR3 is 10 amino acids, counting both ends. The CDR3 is CASSYVAETY.

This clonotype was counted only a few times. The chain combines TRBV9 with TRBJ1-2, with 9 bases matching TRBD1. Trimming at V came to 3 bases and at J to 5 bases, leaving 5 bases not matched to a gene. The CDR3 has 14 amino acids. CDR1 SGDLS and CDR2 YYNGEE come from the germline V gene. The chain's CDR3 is CASSESDRGYGYTF. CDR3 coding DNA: TGTGCCAGCAGCGAAAGTGACAGGGGGTATGGCTACACCTTC.

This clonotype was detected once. The CDR3 loop is CAWRNQLSKGSYEQYF. The CDR3 region has the DNA TGTGCCTGGAGAAACCAACTTTCCAAGGGCTCCTACGAGCAGTACTTC. The chain recombines TRBV7-2 with TRBJ2-7; D is unresolved. The CDR3 runs 16 residues. Germline lookup yields CDR1 SGHTA and CDR2 FQGNSA. V was cut by 11 bases and J by 0 bases, with 23 bases left in between.

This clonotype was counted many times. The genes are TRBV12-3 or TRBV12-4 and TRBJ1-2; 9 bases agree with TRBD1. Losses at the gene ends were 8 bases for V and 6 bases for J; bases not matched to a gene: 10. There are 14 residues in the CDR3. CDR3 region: CASSFSGQGHGYTF. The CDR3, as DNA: TGTGCCAGCTCCTTTTCGGGACAGGGTCATGGCTACACCTTC.

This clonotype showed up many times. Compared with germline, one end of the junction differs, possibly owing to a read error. The CDR3 sequence is CASSSRDYEQYF. CDR3 nucleotides: TGTGCCAGCAGCTCCCGGGACTACGAGCAGTACTTC. The chain joins TRBV5-1 to TRBJ2-7; a weak D match, TRBD2 (5 bases). The CDR3 consists of 12 residues. Germline lookup yields CDR1 SGHRS and CDR2 YFSETQ.

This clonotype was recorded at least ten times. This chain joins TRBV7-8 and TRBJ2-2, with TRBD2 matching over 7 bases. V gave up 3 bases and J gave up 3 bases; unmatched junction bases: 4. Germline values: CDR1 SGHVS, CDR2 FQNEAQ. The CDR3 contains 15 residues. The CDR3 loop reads CASSFRREHTGELFF. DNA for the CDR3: TGTGCCAGCAGCTTTAGGCGGGAGCACACCGGGGAGCTGTTTTTT.

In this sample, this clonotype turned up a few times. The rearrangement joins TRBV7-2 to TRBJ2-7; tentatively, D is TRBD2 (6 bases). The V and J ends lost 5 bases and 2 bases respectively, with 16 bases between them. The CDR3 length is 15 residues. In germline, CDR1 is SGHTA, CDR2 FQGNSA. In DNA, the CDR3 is TGTGCCAGCAGCCAAGCGGGCGGGAAGGCCTACGAGCAGTACTTC. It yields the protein CASSQAGGKAYEQYF. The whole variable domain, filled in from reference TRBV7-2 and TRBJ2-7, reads GAGVSQSPSNKVTEKGKDVELRCDPISGHTALYWYRQSLGQGLEFLIYFQGNSAPDKSGLPSDRFSAERTGGSVSTLTIQRTQQEDSAVYLCASSQAGGKAYEQYFGPGTRLTVT.

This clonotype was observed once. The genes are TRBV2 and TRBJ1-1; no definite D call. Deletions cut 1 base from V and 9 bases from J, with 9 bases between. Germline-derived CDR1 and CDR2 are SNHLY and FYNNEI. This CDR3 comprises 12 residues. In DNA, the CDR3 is TGTGCCAGCAGTGAAGAGGCAAATAAAGCTTTCTTT. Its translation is CASSEEANKAFF. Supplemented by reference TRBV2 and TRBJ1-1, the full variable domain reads EPEVTQTPSHQVTQMGQEVILRCVPISNHLYFYWYRQILGQKVEFLVSFYNNEISEKSEIFDDQFSVERPDGSNFTLKIRSTKLEDSAMYFCASSEEANKAFFGQGTRLTVV.

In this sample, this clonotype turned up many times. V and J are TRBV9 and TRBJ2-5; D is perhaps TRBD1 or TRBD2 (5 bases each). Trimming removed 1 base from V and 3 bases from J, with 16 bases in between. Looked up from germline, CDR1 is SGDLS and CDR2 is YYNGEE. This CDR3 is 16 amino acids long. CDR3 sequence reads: CASSVFIGAEKETQYF. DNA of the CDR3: TGTGCCAGCAGCGTATTCATCGGGGCAGAGAAAGAGACCCAGTACTTC.

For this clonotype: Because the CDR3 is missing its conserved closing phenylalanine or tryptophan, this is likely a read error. CDR3 amino acids: CASTTGGGRELFL. In DNA form, the CDR3 reads TGTGCCAGTACCACTGGGGGGGGTCGGGAGCTGTTTCTT. J is TRBJ2-2 and V is TRBV19, with TRBD2 identical over 7 bases. CDR1 is LNHDA, CDR2 SQIVND, per germline (reference sequence). V shed 7 bases, J shed 9 bases, and the junction held 8 bases outside the gene matches. This CDR3 contains 13 residues.

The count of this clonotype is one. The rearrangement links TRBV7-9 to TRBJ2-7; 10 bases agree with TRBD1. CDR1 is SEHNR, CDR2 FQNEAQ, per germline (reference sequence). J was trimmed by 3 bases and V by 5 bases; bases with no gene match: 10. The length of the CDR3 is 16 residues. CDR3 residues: CASSQAGTGDYYEQYF. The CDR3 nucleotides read TGTGCCAGCAGCCAGGCCGGGACAGGGGATTACTACGAGCAGTACTTC.

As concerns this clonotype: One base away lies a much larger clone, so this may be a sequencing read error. The CDR3 region is CASSFGTVREKLFF. The DNA of the CDR3 is TGTGCCAGCAGCTTTGGGACCGTGAGAGAAAAACTGTTTTTT. This sequence joins TRBV7-2 and TRBJ1-4; D might be TRBD1 (5 bases). V gave up 3 bases and J gave up 8 bases, with 13 bases separating them. This CDR3 contains 14 residues. The V gene's germline CDR1 is SGHTA and CDR2 FQGNSA.

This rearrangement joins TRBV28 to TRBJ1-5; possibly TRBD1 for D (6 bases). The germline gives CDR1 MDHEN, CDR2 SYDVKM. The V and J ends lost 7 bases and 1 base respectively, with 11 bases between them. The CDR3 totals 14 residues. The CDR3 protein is CASNTGISNQPQHF. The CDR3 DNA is TGTGCCAGCAACACAGGGATAAGCAATCAGCCCCAGCATTTT.

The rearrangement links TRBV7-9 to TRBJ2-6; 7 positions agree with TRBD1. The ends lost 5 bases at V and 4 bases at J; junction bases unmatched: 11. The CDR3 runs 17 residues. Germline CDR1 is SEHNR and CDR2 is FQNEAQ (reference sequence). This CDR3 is CASSPTGRGSGANVLTF. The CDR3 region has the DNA TGTGCCAGCAGCCCGACAGGGCGAGGGTCCGGGGCCAACGTCCTGACTTTC.

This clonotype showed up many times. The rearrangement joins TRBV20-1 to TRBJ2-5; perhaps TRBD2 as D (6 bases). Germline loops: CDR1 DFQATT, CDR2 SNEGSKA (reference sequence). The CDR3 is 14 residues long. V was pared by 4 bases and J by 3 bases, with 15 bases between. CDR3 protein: CSATRLGLKETQYF. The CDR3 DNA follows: TGCAGTGCTACTAGACTAGGACTTAAAGAGACCCAGTACTTC.